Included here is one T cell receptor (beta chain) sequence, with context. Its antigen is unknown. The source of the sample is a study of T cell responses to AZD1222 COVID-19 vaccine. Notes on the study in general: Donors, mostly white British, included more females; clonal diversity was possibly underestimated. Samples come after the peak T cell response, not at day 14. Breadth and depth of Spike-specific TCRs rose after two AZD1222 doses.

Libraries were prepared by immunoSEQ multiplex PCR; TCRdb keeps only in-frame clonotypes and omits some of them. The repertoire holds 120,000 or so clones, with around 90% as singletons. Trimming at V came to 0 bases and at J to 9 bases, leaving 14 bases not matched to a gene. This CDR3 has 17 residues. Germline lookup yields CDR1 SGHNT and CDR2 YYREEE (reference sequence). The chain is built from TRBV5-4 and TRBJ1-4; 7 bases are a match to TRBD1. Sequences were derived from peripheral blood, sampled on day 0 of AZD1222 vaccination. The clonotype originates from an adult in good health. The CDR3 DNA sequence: TGTGCCAGCAGCTTGGGGGGTACCGGGACAGTGGTAAAAAAACTGTTTTTT. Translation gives CASSLGGTGTVVKKLFF.